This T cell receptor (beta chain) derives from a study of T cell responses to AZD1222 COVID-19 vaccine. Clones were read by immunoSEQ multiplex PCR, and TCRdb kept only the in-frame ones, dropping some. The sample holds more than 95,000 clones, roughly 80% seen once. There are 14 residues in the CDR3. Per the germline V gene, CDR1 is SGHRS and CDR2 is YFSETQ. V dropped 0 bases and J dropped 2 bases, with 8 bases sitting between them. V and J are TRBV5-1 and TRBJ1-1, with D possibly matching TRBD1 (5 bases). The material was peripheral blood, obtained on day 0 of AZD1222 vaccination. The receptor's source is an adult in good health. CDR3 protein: CASSLATGNTEAFF. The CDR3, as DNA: TGCGCCAGCAGCTTGGCCACAGGAAACACTGAAGCTTTCTTT.